The clone carrying this TCR beta chain was seen a handful of times. Its antigen is as yet unknown. The data belong to a study of T-cell memory formation after mild COVID-19. The V end lost 4 bases, the J end lost 5 bases, and 10 bases lay between the germline ends. The germline gives CDR1 SGHRS, CDR2 YFSETQ. This CDR3 comprises 13 residues. After 5'RACE with constant-segment primers, TCR alpha and TCR beta cDNA libraries carrying sample barcodes and UMIs were obtained. MiXCR, run by TCRdb on the 5' RACE reads, gives a single entry per CDR3 protein. The profile shows tens of thousands of distinct CDR3 sequences, less than 7.5% of them singletons. Study conclusions and caveats: Pre-infection memory contained some responding clones, which suggested that cross-reactive memory had joined. Whether day 37 second-wave clones are SARS-CoV-2-specific was not confirmed.

The chain couples TRBV5-1 to TRBJ2-1; D is ambiguous. The sequenced material came from PBMCs or a T cell subset sorted from them (not recorded which). The TCR comes from a man aged 18 to 30 who had mild COVID-19 (a few samples of this study predate the infection). Cell type and time point are not known. CDR3 loop: CASSPWANNEQFF. CDR3 coding DNA: TGCGCCAGCAGCCCTTGGGCCAACAATGAGCAGTTCTTC.